This is a list of T cell receptor beta chains from one sample in a study of cytomegalovirus exposure and HLA in healthy donors. Measured with immunoSEQ multiplex PCR; TCRdb has only the in-frame clones, and not every one. Counted here are 90,000 to 120,000 clones, roughly 70% occurring once; the ten biggest clones make up approximately 10%. Sequenced material: PBMCs. All receptors come from a man aged 35-49 years in good health and CMV-seropositive. The CDR3 runs from the conserved cysteine through the conserved F or W. The order of the fields is J gene, D gene, clone size, V gene, CDR3 DNA, CDR3 protein. The D gene is left open where the match is weak. Where a row states a size, it is once, few, many or the class of an expanded clone; other rows omit it.

>TRBJ2-3|-|-|TRBV9
TGTGCCAGCAGCGCCCCGGGTGGGACAGATACGCAGTATTTT
CASSAPGGTDTQYF
>TRBJ1-1|TRBD1|-|TRBV5-1
TGCGCCAGCAGCTTTAATTCCGCCGGGACAGAGAACACTGAAGCTTTCTTT
CASSFNSAGTENTEAFF
>TRBJ1-1|-|few|TRBV2
TGTGCCAGCAGCCCCTCGGGGGGTAGCACTGAAGCTTTCTTT
CASSPSGGSTEAFF
>TRBJ1-1|-|once|TRBV19
TGTGCCAGTAGTATCTTGGTCAGGACTGAAGCTTTCTTT
CASSILVRTEAFF
>TRBJ2-2|-|-|TRBV29-1
TGCAGCGTGACCCAGGGGGGCGGGGAGCTGTTTTTT
CSVTQGGGELFF
>TRBJ2-5|-|-|TRBV10-3
TGTGCCATCAGTGAGTCAAACAGGGAAGAGACCCAGTACTTC
CAISESNREETQYF
>TRBJ2-7|TRBD2|-|TRBV5-6
TGTGCCAGCAGCCCAAGAGGTTATAAGCGGGAACTCGGCGAGCAGTACTTC
CASSPRGYKRELGEQYF
>TRBJ1-4|TRBD1|-|TRBV27
TGTGCCAGCAGTTTGGGACAGTCAACTAATGAAAAACTGTTTTTT
CASSLGQSTNEKLFF
>TRBJ1-5|TRBD1|many|TRBV5-1
TGCGCCAGCAGCCGAGAGACAGGGGTTAATCAGCCCCAGCATTTT
CASSRETGVNQPQHF
>TRBJ1-1|TRBD1|-|TRBV6-1
TGTGCCAGCATGGTAGGGGGCTACACTGAAGCTTTCTTT
CASMVGGYTEAFF
>TRBJ2-7|TRBD1|-|TRBV2
TGTGCCAGCATCCGGGACAGAGCCTACGAGCAGTACTTC
CASIRDRAYEQYF
>TRBJ2-3|TRBD2|-|TRBV7-2
TGTGCCAGCAGCATGGGACTAGCGGGGACCAGCACAGATACGCAGTATTTT
CASSMGLAGTSTDTQYF
>TRBJ2-1|-|-|TRBV6-4
TGTGCCAGCAGTGACTCGGCTAGCTCCTACAATGAGCAGTTCTTC
CASSDSASSYNEQFF
>TRBJ1-1|-|-|TRBV7-9
TGTGCCAGTGGGGGGAGCACTGAAGCTTTCTTT
CASGGSTEAFF
>TRBJ1-4|-|-|TRBV5-1
TGCGCCAGCAGCCCCGGACTGGATTATAATGAAAAACTGTTTTTT
CASSPGLDYNEKLFF
>TRBJ1-1|TRBD1|-|TRBV28
TGTGCCACACAGGGGGCAGTCCCCACTGAAGCTTTCTTT
CATQGAVPTEAFF
>TRBJ1-2|-|few|TRBV6-6
TGTGCCAGCAGTTCACAGGTGCGGTATGGCTACACCTTC
CASSSQVRYGYTF
>TRBJ1-5|TRBD1|few|TRBV5-1
TGCGCCAGCAGCTTGGGGGGACAGGGGTGGAGTCAGCCCCAGCATTTT
CASSLGGQGWSQPQHF
>TRBJ1-1|TRBD1|-|TRBV15
TGTGCCGCAACGGGACAGGGGGCCGCTGAAGCTTTCTTT
CAATGQGAAEAFF
>TRBJ2-5|TRBD1|-|TRBV11-3
TGTGCCAGCAGCCGGACAGGGCAAGAGACCCAGTACTTC
CASSRTGQETQYF
>TRBJ1-2|TRBD1|-|TRBV9
TGTGCCAGCAGCCCAGACGGGACAGCGTATGGCTACACCTTC
CASSPDGTAYGYTF
>TRBJ2-2|-|-|TRBV19
TGTGCCACCCTCATCAGGGACACCGGGGAGCTGTTTTTT
CATLIRDTGELFF
>TRBJ2-2|TRBD1|few|TRBV5-1
TGCGCCAGCAGTACAGGGGGTACGGGCACCGGGGAGCTGTTTTTT
CASSTGGTGTGELFF
>TRBJ1-6|-|-|TRBV30
TGTGCCTTGGACGAGGTGGCGGGTAATTCACCCCTCCACTTT
CALDEVAGNSPLHF
>TRBJ2-2|-|-|TRBV27
TGTGCCACCCTCCGGGATCTTAACACCGGGGAGCTGTTTTTT
CATLRDLNTGELFF
>TRBJ2-2|TRBD1|-|TRBV7-3
TGTGCCAGCAGCTCGGGACAGACCACCGGGGAGCTGTTTTTT
CASSSGQTTGELFF
>TRBJ2-7|-|once|TRBV6-1
TGTGCCAGCAACTACGGACTTAACTCCTACGAGCAGTACTTC
CASNYGLNSYEQYF
>TRBJ1-2|-|-|TRBV28
TGTGCCAGCAGTTTAGGGGGCGCTTTAGGCGGCTACACCTTC
CASSLGGALGGYTF
>TRBJ2-4|TRBD1|-|TRBV5-1
TGCGCCAGCAGCTGGGGACAGGGGAGCAACATTCAGTACTTC
CASSWGQGSNIQYF
>TRBJ1-2|TRBD1|-|TRBV18
TGTGCCAGCTCACCTCCCGGACAGGGGAGTTTTGGCTACACCTTC
CASSPPGQGSFGYTF
>TRBJ1-1|-|-|TRBV2
TGTGCCAGCAGGGAACAGGGATTGCTGAACACTGAAGCTTTCTTT
CASREQGLLNTEAFF
>TRBJ2-7|TRBD1|few|TRBV28
TGTGCCAGCAGTTTAGACAGGGCCTACGAGCAGTACTTC
CASSLDRAYEQYF
>TRBJ2-3|-|-|TRBV6-5
TGTGCCAGCAGCCTGGGACTCCCCGGAGATACGCAGTATTTT
CASSLGLPGDTQYF
>TRBJ1-5|TRBD1|-|TRBV19
TGTGCCAGTAGTAGGCCCAGGACAGGGGGCCTTAGCAATCAGCCCCAGCATTTT
CASSRPRTGGLSNQPQHF
>TRBJ1-2|-|-|TRBV19
TGTGCCAGTACCGTCGGTGGGGGGTATAGCTATGGCTACACCTTC
CASTVGGGYSYGYTF
>TRBJ2-5|TRBD1|-|TRBV11-2
TGTGCCAGCAGCTTTGGCGGACAGGGCGGGGAGACCCAGTACTTC
CASSFGGQGGETQYF
>TRBJ2-7|TRBD1|few|TRBV27
TGTGCCAGCAGTCTAGGGGGACAGGGGGCGTCGCCCTACGAGCAGTACTTC
CASSLGGQGASPYEQYF
>TRBJ2-5|-|-|TRBV6-1
TGTGCCAGCAGTGAAGGGGTCGTGGGGAGAGAGACCCAGTACTTC
CASSEGVVGRETQYF
>TRBJ1-3|-|-|TRBV15
TGTGCCACCAGCAGAGACCACACAAACTCTGGAAACACCATATATTTT
CATSRDHTNSGNTIYF
>TRBJ2-3|-|-|TRBV6-1
TGTGCCAGCAGTCAGCGACAGGAGAGCACAGATACGCAGTATTTT
CASSQRQESTDTQYF
>TRBJ1-2|TRBD1|-|TRBV7-9
TGTTCCAGCAGCTTCGCAGGGGGGAACTATGGCTACACCTTC
CSSSFAGGNYGYTF
>TRBJ2-1|TRBD2|-|TRBV19
TGTGCCAGTAGACCTAGCGGGAGCTCCTACAATGAGCAGTTCTTC
CASRPSGSSYNEQFF
>TRBJ2-7|-|few|TRBV6-5
TGTGCCAGCAGTTATGGGGGGGCCGAGCAGTACTTC
CASSYGGAEQYF
>TRBJ1-1|-|-|TRBV19
TGTGCCAGTAGGATCAGGGGAGACACTGAAGCTTTCTTT
CASRIRGDTEAFF
>TRBJ2-3|TRBD1|-|TRBV5-5
TGTGCCAGCAGCTCGGATACAGGGGTCACAGATACGCAGTATTTT
CASSSDTGVTDTQYF
>TRBJ2-1|-|-|TRBV5-1
TGCGCCAGCAGCCCCTCTACGGGGATCAATGAGCAGTTCTTC
CASSPSTGINEQFF
>TRBJ1-2|TRBD1|-|TRBV5-4
TGTGCCAGCAGCTTCCCCCCGGGACAGAACTATGGCTACACCTTC
CASSFPPGQNYGYTF
>TRBJ2-2|TRBD2|many|TRBV7-3
TGTGCCAGCAGCTTACTCGGGGGAGGGACCGGGGAGCTGTTTTTT
CASSLLGGGTGELFF
>TRBJ2-5|TRBD2|-|TRBV4-3
TGCGCCAGCAGCCAAGATTTGCTAGCGGGAGGGCGAGAGACCCAGTACTTC
CASSQDLLAGGRETQYF
>TRBJ1-1|-|once|TRBV5-1
TGCGCCAGCACCCAAACGGGAGGTGTAACTGAAGCTTTCTTT
CASTQTGGVTEAFF
>TRBJ1-4|-|-|TRBV5-6
TGTGCCAGCAGCTTGTGGAGGGTTGCAACTAATGAAAAACTGTTTTTT
CASSLWRVATNEKLFF
>TRBJ1-5|-|-|TRBV7-2
TGTGCCAGCAGCCGCCGCCTGGGGGCTTTGGATCAGCCCCAGCATTTT
CASSRRLGALDQPQHF
>TRBJ2-1|TRBD2|-|TRBV27
TGTGCCAGCAGTTTATCCGGACTAGCCCTGGGCAATGAGCAGTTCTTC
CASSLSGLALGNEQFF
>TRBJ2-7|-|-|TRBV6-5
TGTGCCAGCAGTTACTCGAAGGGGAACTACGAGCAGTACTTC
CASSYSKGNYEQYF
>TRBJ2-5|-|few|TRBV7-9
TGTGCCAGCAGCTTGGCGGTCGAGACCCAGTACTTC
CASSLAVETQYF
>TRBJ1-1|TRBD1|-|TRBV11-2
TGTGCCAGCAGCTTAGCCGCCTTTACAGGGGGCGGTGAAGCTTTCTTT
CASSLAAFTGGGEAFF
>TRBJ2-5|-|few|TRBV9
TGTGCCAGCAGCGTAAGGCAGGGTTACCAAGAGACCCAGTACTTC
CASSVRQGYQETQYF
>TRBJ2-3|-|-|TRBV10-3
TGTGCCATCAGTGAGCGGGAGAGCACAGATACGCAGTATTTT
CAISERESTDTQYF
>TRBJ2-7|-|-|TRBV12-5
TGTGCTAGTGCATGGAGCGGCTCCTACGAGCAGTACTTC
CASAWSGSYEQYF